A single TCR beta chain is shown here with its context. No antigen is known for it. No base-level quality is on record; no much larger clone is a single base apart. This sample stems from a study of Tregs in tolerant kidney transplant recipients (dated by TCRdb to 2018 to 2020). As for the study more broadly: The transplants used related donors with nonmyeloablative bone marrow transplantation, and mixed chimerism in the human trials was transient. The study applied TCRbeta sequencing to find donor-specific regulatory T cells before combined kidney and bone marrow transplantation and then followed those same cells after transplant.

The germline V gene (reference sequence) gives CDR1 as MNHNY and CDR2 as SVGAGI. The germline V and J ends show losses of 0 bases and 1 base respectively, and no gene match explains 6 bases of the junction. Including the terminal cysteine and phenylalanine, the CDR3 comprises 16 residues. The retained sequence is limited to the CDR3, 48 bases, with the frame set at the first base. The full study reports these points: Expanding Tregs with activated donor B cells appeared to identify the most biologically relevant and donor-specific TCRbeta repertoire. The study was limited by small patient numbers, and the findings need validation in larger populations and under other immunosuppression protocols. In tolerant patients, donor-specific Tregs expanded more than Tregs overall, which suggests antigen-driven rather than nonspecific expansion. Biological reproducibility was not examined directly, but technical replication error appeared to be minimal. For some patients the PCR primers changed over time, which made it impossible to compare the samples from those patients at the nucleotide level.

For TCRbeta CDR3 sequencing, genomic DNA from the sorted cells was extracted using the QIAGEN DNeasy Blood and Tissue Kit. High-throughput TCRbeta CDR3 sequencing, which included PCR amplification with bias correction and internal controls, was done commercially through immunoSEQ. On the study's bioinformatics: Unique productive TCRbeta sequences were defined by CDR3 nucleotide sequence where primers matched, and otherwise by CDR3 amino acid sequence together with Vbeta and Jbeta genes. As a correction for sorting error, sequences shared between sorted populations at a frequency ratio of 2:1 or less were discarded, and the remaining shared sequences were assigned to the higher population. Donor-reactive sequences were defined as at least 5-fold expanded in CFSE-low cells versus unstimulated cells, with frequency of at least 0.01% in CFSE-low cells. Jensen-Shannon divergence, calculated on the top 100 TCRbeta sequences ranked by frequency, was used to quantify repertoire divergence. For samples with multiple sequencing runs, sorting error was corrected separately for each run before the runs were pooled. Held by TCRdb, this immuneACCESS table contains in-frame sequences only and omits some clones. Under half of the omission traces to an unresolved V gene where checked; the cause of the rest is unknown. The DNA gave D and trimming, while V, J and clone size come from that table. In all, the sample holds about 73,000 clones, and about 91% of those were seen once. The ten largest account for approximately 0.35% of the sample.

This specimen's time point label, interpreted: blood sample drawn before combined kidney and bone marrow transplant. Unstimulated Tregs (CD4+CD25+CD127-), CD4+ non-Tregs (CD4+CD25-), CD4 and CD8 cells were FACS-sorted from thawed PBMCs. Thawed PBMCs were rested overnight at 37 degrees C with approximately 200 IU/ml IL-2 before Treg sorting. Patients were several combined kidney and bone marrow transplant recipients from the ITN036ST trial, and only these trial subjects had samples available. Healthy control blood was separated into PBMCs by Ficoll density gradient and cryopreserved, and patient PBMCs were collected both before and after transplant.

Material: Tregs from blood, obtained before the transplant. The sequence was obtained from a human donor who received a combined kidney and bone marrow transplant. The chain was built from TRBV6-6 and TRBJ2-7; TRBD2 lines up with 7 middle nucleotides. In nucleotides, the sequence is TGTGCCAGCAGTTACTCTTCCCAGCGGGGTTCCTACGAGCAGTACTTC. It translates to CASSYSSQRGSYEQYF.